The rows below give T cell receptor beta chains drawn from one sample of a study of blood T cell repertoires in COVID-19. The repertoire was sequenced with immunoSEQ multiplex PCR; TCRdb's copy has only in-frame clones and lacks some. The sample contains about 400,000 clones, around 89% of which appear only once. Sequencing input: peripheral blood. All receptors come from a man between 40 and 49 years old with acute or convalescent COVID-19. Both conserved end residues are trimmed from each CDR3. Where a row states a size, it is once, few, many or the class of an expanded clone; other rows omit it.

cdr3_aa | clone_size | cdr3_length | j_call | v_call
ASRETGGNQPQH | NA | 12 | TRBJ1-5 | TRBV6-5
ASSLLGGSSSGNTIY | NA | 15 | TRBJ1-3 | TRBV7-2
ASSVSPGSGNTIY | NA | 13 | TRBJ1-3 | TRBV2
ASSRTSAYNEQF | NA | 12 | TRBJ2-1 | TRBV14
SVSRDSGYGYT | NA | 11 | TRBJ1-2 | TRBV29-1
ASSLYNQGNTIY | few | 12 | TRBJ1-3 | TRBV28
ASRGTANTGELF | NA | 12 | TRBJ2-2 | TRBV4-1
SVKGASGREGSYNEQF | NA | 16 | TRBJ2-1 | TRBV29-1
ASSTRQSSYEQY | NA | 12 | TRBJ2-7 | TRBV27
ASSIGPMMTEAF | NA | 12 | TRBJ1-1 | TRBV19
ASSIAMSSYNEQF | NA | 13 | TRBJ2-1 | TRBV19
ASTSGWGYGYT | few | 11 | TRBJ1-2 | TRBV28
VPRGGRNYGYT | NA | 11 | TRBJ1-2 | TRBV2
SAKGTGDGNTIY | NA | 12 | TRBJ1-3 | TRBV29-1
ASSQDEREITDTQY | NA | 14 | TRBJ2-3 | TRBV4-1
ASSVTGLAGADTQY | NA | 14 | TRBJ2-3 | TRBV9
ASSPIGLAGLREQY | NA | 14 | TRBJ2-7 | TRBV7-6
ASSVGSGAYNEQF | NA | 13 | TRBJ2-1 | TRBV9
ASWTEISGANVLT | few | 13 | TRBJ2-6 | TRBV7-9
ASSYGTDQPQH | once | 11 | TRBJ1-5 | TRBV6-6
ASSYSTVTEAF | NA | 11 | TRBJ1-1 | TRBV6-5
ASSLREKASGNTIY | NA | 14 | TRBJ1-3 | TRBV27
ASSVDSNEQF | few | 10 | TRBJ2-1 | TRBV9
ASSFVGEVYEQY | NA | 12 | TRBJ2-7 | TRBV28